These 10 T cell receptor beta chains share one sample of origin, sequenced in a study of blood T cell repertoires in COVID-19. Repertoires were generated with immunoSEQ multiplex PCR, while TCRdb's copy carries only in-frame clones and drops some. The sample holds hundreds of thousands of clones; around 84% are singletons and the top ten take over 4%. The sample taken for sequencing was PBMCs or T cells enriched from blood (not recorded which). The source is a man aged 25 to 40 with acute COVID-19.

The CDR3 sequence is CASSTAGGNNEQFF. CDR3 in DNA: TGTGCCAGTAGTACTGCGGGAGGGAACAATGAGCAGTTCTTC. This chain links TRBV19 with TRBJ2-1; 9 nucleotides line up with TRBD2. The germline CDR1 and CDR2 sequences are LNHDA and SQIVND (reference sequence). The length of the CDR3 is 14 residues. V gave up 4 bases and J gave up 5 bases; unmatched junction bases: 3.

The chain has TRBV15 and TRBJ2-1, with 8 nucleotides matching TRBD1. Germline V CDR1 and CDR2: LNHNV, YYDKDF (reference sequence). This CDR3 region has 20 residues. J was trimmed by 5 bases and V by 4 bases; bases with no gene match: 22. The CDR3 spells CATSIFPGQAFTSNHNEQFF. The CDR3 DNA is TGTGCCACCAGCATTTTCCCGGGACAGGCCTTTACTAGCAACCACAATGAGCAGTTCTTC.

V is TRBV9 and J is TRBJ1-6; 7 positions match TRBD1. Germline loops: CDR1 SGDLS, CDR2 YYNGEE. This CDR3 region has 15 residues. Trimming removed 2 bases from V and 8 bases from J; junction bases left unmatched: 7. CDR3 DNA sequence: TGTGCCAGCAGCGTTGATGACAGGGCGCATTCACCCCTCCACTTT. Protein sequence: CASSVDDRAHSPLHF.

This sequence joins TRBV12-3 or TRBV12-4 and TRBJ2-1; D call uncertain. The CDR3 runs 12 residues. Trimming took off 4 bases at V and 8 bases at J, with 9 bases between the two ends. In DNA, the CDR3 is TGTGCCAGCAGTTCTCCCCCTGATGAGCAGTTCTTC. Its translation: CASSSPPDEQFF.

The chain links TRBV30 to TRBJ2-5; TRBD1 matches at 7 bases. J gave up 2 bases and V 7 bases, and 7 bases lay outside the gene matches. The CDR3 loop spans 13 amino acids. The germline CDR1 and CDR2 sequences are GTSNPN and SVGIG (reference sequence). As DNA, the CDR3 is TGTGCCTCCACAGGGGTGTTGCAAGAGACCCAGTACTTC. It is translated as CASTGVLQETQYF.

V gene TRBV7-2 combines with J gene TRBJ1-2; the D gene is possibly TRBD1 (6 bases). The CDR3 contains 16 residues. V gave up 1 base and J gave up 0 bases, with 12 bases separating them. The V gene's germline CDR1 is SGHTA and CDR2 FQGNSA. Here the CDR3 DNA reads TGTGCCAGCAGCTTAGACAGGGTCAGGGCTAACTATGGCTACACCTTC. The encoded protein is CASSLDRVRANYGYTF.

V gene TRBV5-1 combines with J gene TRBJ1-2; 9 positions match TRBD1. Per germline, CDR1 SGHRS and CDR2 YFSETQ. This CDR3 has 14 residues. V lost 5 bases to trimming and J lost 4 bases; unmatched junction nucleotides: 6. In nucleotides, the CDR3 is TGCGCCAGCAGTCCGGGACAGGGTTCCTATGGCTACACCTTC. Encoded protein: CASSPGQGSYGYTF.

The sample holds a few counts of this clone. The chain employs TRBV7-8 and TRBJ1-2; no clear D. V lost 5 bases and J lost 0, with 4 bases in between. The CDR3 is 12 residues long. Germline lookup yields CDR1 SGHVS and CDR2 FQNEAQ. The CDR3 loop reads CASSQTNYGYTF. The DNA of the CDR3 is TGTGCCAGCAGCCAAACTAACTATGGCTACACCTTC.

The chain couples TRBV10-3 to TRBJ2-5; 12 bases are a match to TRBD1. V gave up 7 bases and J gave up 5 bases; unmatched junction bases: 8. The CDR3 length is 15 residues. CDR1 ENHRY and CDR2 SYGVKD come from the germline V gene. The CDR3 loop is CAINAGTGGKETQYF. DNA for the CDR3: TGTGCCATCAATGCCGGGACAGGGGGCAAGGAGACCCAGTACTTC.

Comments on this clone: Mismatch with germline at one junction end may stem from a read error. This chain connects TRBV5-1 to TRBJ2-4; TRBD1 aligns across 7 bases. Germline assignment: CDR1 SGHRS and CDR2 YFSETQ. The CDR3 spans 14 residues. CDR3 protein: CASSDGTVTNIQYF. The CDR3 nucleotides are TGTGCCAGCAGCGACGGGACAGTAACTAACATTCAGTACTTC.